This note documents a single T cell receptor (beta chain) sequence. TCR beta CDR3 region amplification was performed from RNA transcripts. TCR CDR3 regions were first amplified by RT-PCR with HTBI primers. TCRdb reanalysed the multiplex PCR reads using MiXCR and keeps one entry per CDR3 protein. The sample includes 360,000 or so distinct CDR3 sequences, 15% to 20% seen only once; the top ten take 15% to 19%. This specimen belongs to a study of T cells in Graves' hyperthyroidism and ophthalmopathy. The CDR3 is 14 amino acids. V was trimmed by 5 bases and J by 4 bases, leaving 14 bases between them. Germline loops: CDR1 SGHVS, CDR2 FQNEAQ.

Sequenced material: blood. The chain links TRBV7-8 to TRBJ1-2, with a weak D call TRBD1 (6 bases). This sequence originates from a middle-aged woman with Graves' ophthalmopathy. CDR3 protein: CASSIRGAGYGYTF. CDR3 DNA: TGTGCCAGCAGCATCCGGGGGGCAGGCTATGGCTACACCTTC.